What follows describes a single TCR beta chain. Its antigen remains unknown. Between the trimmed V and J ends, which lost 3 bases and 2 bases, there was a span of 8 bases. The CDR3 extends over 14 amino acids. RNA transcripts yielded amplified TCR beta CDR3 regions. Scientists carried out first-round RT-PCR using HTBI primers and then a second-round multiplex PCR. TCRdb re-called the multiplex PCR reads with MiXCR, one entry per CDR3 protein. The table lists 620,000 or so distinct CDR3 sequences, around a fifth of them singletons. Patients newly diagnosed with hyperthyroidism, under 2 months' duration, were aged 18 to 65, the study reports. Certain patients were not enrolled. These were patients with other autoimmune diseases, uncontrolled infections, pregnancy or lactation. The source of the sample is a study of Graves' ophthalmopathy and Graves' hyperthyroidism. Study at large: At the time of initial diagnosis and before any treatment, peripheral blood was collected.

Study conclusions and caveats: Most expanded clonotypes from thyroid (those above 0.001 frequency) were also found in blood.

V is TRBV12-3 or TRBV12-4 and J is TRBJ1-3; D possibly corresponds to TRBD1 (5 bases). The specimen was peripheral blood. The receptor's source is a woman aged 18-35 years with stable Graves' hyperthyroidism. Some clones in this sample may be carry-over from other donors' samples. The CDR3 sequence: CASSLWGAGNTIYF. CDR3 in DNA: TGTGCCAGCAGTTTGTGGGGGGCTGGAAACACCATATATTTT.